This TCR beta chain derives from a study of blood T cell repertoires in COVID-19. Overall study: Material from acute and convalescent COVID-19 was sourced from the United States, Italy and Spain.

The V end was cut by 4 bases, the J end by 2 bases, with 16 bases between. This CDR3 has 16 residues. Germline CDR1 MGHRA, CDR2 YSYEKL. Source study methods: Reference gene primer amplification gave nucleated cell count estimates. This table comes from immunoSEQ multiplex PCR, and its TCRdb copy is limited to in-frame clones, with some not included. V, J and clone size are taken as reported in that table, and D and trimming were inferred from the DNA itself. Of 350,000 or so clones in the sample, about four fifths are singletons; the top ten hold roughly 3%. The origin of this receptor is a man aged 25 to 45 with active or convalescent COVID-19. The sample was peripheral blood. The rearrangement links TRBV4-1 to TRBJ2-3; D may be TRBD1 (6 bases). The CDR3 region has the DNA TGCGCCAGCAGCCCCCGGAACGGACAGCCCACAGATACGCAGTATTTT. This codes for CASSPRNGQPTDTQYF.